The 31 T cell receptor beta chains given below trace back to one sample, sequenced in a study of shared clonotypes between healthy human individuals. Profiled with immunoSEQ multiplex PCR; TCRdb holds only in-frame clones, not every one. The sample has approximately 1.4 million clones, 95% to 99% seen once. The material sequenced was naive CD4+ T cells sorted from blood. This sample's subset: CD45RA+ positively selected. All receptors derive from a man aged 25-40 years in good health.

The CDR3 bases are TGTGCCAGCAGCCCCCAAGGGGGAGGCAATGAGCAGTTCTTC. Its protein is CASSPQGGGNEQFF. V gene TRBV14 combines with J gene TRBJ2-1; D is perhaps TRBD1 or TRBD2 (6 bases each). The length of the CDR3 is 14 residues. V lost 4 bases and J lost 6, with 13 bases in between. Per the germline V gene, CDR1 is SGHDN and CDR2 is FVKESK.

The genes are TRBV5-1 and TRBJ2-2; D gene unclear. V lost 2 bases to trimming and J lost 6 bases, with 8 bases between them. Germline CDR1 is SGHRS and CDR2 is YFSETQ. The CDR3 runs to 13 residues. CDR3 in DNA: TGCGCCAGCAGCTTTGGTGGGCCCGGGGAGCTGTTTTTT. Its translation is CASSFGGPGELFF.

Only one count was recorded for this clone. The V and J genes are TRBV5-4 and TRBJ2-5; D is uncertain. There are 13 residues in the CDR3. Germline V gene sequence: CDR1 SGHNT, CDR2 YYREEE (reference sequence). V gave up 1 base and J gave up 2 bases, with 6 bases separating them. The CDR3 nucleotides are TGTGCCAGCAGCTTGTGGAGACAAGAGACCCAGTACTTC. It is translated as CASSLWRQETQYF. The full variable domain, completed using reference TRBV5-4 and TRBJ2-5, is ETGVTQSPTHLIKTRGQQVTLRCSSQSGHNTVSWYQQALGQGPQFIFQYYREEENGRGNFPPRFSGLQFPNYSSELNVNALELDDSALYLCASSLWRQETQYFGPGTRLLVL.

The J gene is TRBJ2-5, the V gene TRBV6-5; no firm D call. CDR3 length: 16 amino acids. V lost 4 bases, J lost 5 bases, and 20 bases lay in between. Germline lookup yields CDR1 MNHEY and CDR2 SVGAGI. CDR3 sequence: CASSLAFRQVQETQYF. The CDR3 DNA reads as TGTGCCAGCAGTTTGGCCTTTAGGCAGGTCCAGGAGACCCAGTACTTC.

The gene calls are TRBV10-2 and TRBJ2-7, with D possibly TRBD1 on 5 matching bases. CDR1 and CDR2 (germline): WSHSY, SAAADI. This CDR3 is built from 13 residues. Deletions cut 7 bases from V and 1 base from J, with 11 bases between. The CDR3 spells CASTDILSYEQYF. CDR3 nucleotide sequence: TGCGCCAGCACGGACATTCTGTCCTACGAGCAGTACTTC.

The V and J genes are TRBV28 and TRBJ1-2; 9 bases are shared with TRBD1. The CDR3 sequence is 14 residues long. The junction had 6 bases not matched to a gene; V was cut back by 2 bases and J by 8 bases. Germline V gene lookup returns CDR1 MDHEN and CDR2 SYDVKM. The DNA of the CDR3 is TGTGCCAGCAGTTTACCCGCACAGGGGGCAGGCTACACCTTC. Translated, it gives CASSLPAQGAGYTF.

This clone was observed once. The genes are TRBV5-1 and TRBJ2-2; tentatively, D is TRBD2 (5 bases). There are 16 residues in the CDR3. The germline CDR1 and CDR2 sequences are SGHRS and YFSETQ. V lost 4 bases, J lost 4 bases, and 17 bases lay in between. Here the CDR3 DNA reads TGCGCCAGCAGCACAGAGCCTAGCCCGGGCACCGGGGAGCTGTTTTTT. Translated, it gives CASSTEPSPGTGELFF. Variable domain in full (rest from reference TRBV5-1 and TRBJ2-2): KAGVTQTPRYLIKTRGQQVTLSCSPISGHRSVSWYQQTPGQGLQFLFEYFSETQRNKGNFPGRFSGRQFSNSRSEMNVSTLELGDSALYLCASSTEPSPGTGELFFGEGSRLTVL.

The chain couples TRBV9 to TRBJ2-1; unclear D gene. The CDR3 is 15 residues long. Trimming removed 0 bases at V and 3 bases at J, with 10 bases between. Germline V gene sequence: CDR1 SGDLS, CDR2 YYNGEE. The CDR3 sequence is CASSVEPGDYNEQFF. DNA of the CDR3: TGTGCCAGCAGCGTAGAACCAGGTGACTACAATGAGCAGTTCTTC.

This clone was observed once. The chain links TRBV7-2 to TRBJ1-1; maybe TRBD1 (5 bases). V was pared by 4 bases and J by 5 bases, with 11 bases between. Germline values: CDR1 SGHTA, CDR2 FQGNSA. The CDR3 has 13 amino acids. CDR3 nucleotide sequence: TGTGCCAGCAGCTGGGGCCCTGGGACTGAAGCTTTCTTT. Its protein product is CASSWGPGTEAFF.

The chain recombines TRBV13 with TRBJ2-7; TRBD2 matches at 10 bases. Germline CDR1 PRHDT, CDR2 FYEKMQ (reference sequence). V lost 4 bases to trimming and J lost 3 bases; unmatched junction nucleotides: 9. The CDR3 is 16 amino acids. The chain's CDR3 is CASSSPGLAFGYEQYF. In DNA, the CDR3 is TGTGCCAGCAGCTCCCCGGGACTAGCGTTTGGCTACGAGCAGTACTTC.

Written as DNA, the CDR3 is TGTGCCAGCAGTTTTGGACGGTATGGGTATGGCTACACCTTC. It translates to CASSFGRYGYGYTF. The chain uses TRBV6-5 and TRBJ1-2; unclear D gene. CDR1 and CDR2 from the germline V gene are MNHEY and SVGAGI. The V and J ends lost 4 bases and 5 bases respectively, with 14 bases between them. This CDR3 region has 14 residues.

The chain recombines TRBV19 with TRBJ2-1, with 12 bases identical to TRBD2. J lost 1 base, V lost 5 bases, and 9 bases had no gene match. This CDR3 comprises 18 residues. In germline, CDR1 is LNHDA, CDR2 SQIVND (reference sequence). CDR3 sequence (DNA): TGTGCCAGTAGTGTGAGACTAGCGGGAGTAAGGTCCTACAATGAGCAGTTCTTC. Translated: CASSVRLAGVRSYNEQFF.

V gene TRBV25-1 combines with J gene TRBJ2-5; D not certain. CDR1 and CDR2 (germline): MGHDK, SYGVNS. Trimming cost V 5 bases and J 13 bases, with 17 bases left between them. The CDR3 is 12 residues long. The CDR3, as DNA: TGTGCCAGCAGTAACCCCAGGAGCCCATGGTACTTC. It codes for CASSNPRSPWYF.

This sequence joins TRBV7-8 and TRBJ2-1, with no clear D. The CDR3 totals 17 residues. Germline CDR1 reads SGHVS; CDR2 reads FQNEAQ. Between the trimmed V and J ends, which lost 0 bases and 5 bases, there was a span of 17 bases. This CDR3 is CASSLAQPLATNNEQFF. CDR3 bases: TGTGCCAGCAGCTTAGCGCAGCCCCTGGCAACGAACAATGAGCAGTTCTTC.

The V gene is TRBV28, the J gene TRBJ1-1; unclear D gene. Trimming stripped 4 bases from V and 0 bases from J, with 12 bases between. CDR1 is MDHEN, CDR2 SYDVKM, per germline. The CDR3 contains 15 residues. DNA for the CDR3: TGTGCCAGCAGTTCCTCAGCAGTCATGAACACTGAAGCTTTCTTT. This encodes CASSSSAVMNTEAFF.

This rearrangement joins TRBV18 to TRBJ1-2; 10 bases agree with TRBD1. The V and J ends lost 5 bases and 5 bases, in that order; junction bases with no gene match: 5. The CDR3 totals 14 residues. Germline CDR1 KGHSH, CDR2 LQKENI. The CDR3 bases are TGTGCCAGCTCAACCGGGACAGGGGATTATGGCTACACCTTC. Amino acid sequence: CASSTGTGDYGYTF. The variable domain in full, completed from reference TRBV18 and TRBJ1-2, reads NAGVMQNPRHLVRRRGQEARLRCSPMKGHSHVYWYRQLPEEGLKFMVYLQKENIIDESGMPKERFSAEFPKEGPSILRIQQVVRGDSAAYFCASSTGTGDYGYTFGSGTRLTVV.

The chain carries TRBV10-3 and TRBJ2-3; D is perhaps TRBD1 (5 bases). CDR3 length equals 11 residues. Looked up from germline, CDR1 is ENHRY and CDR2 is SYGVKD. The ends were cut back, 11 bases at V and 7 bases at J, with 13 bases in the middle. The CDR3 sequence: CASTGAHTQYF. For the CDR3, the DNA is TGTGCCTCAACAGGAGCGCATACGCAGTATTTT.

This clone was detected only once. The rearrangement links TRBV15 to TRBJ2-1, with TRBD2 matching over 16 bases. The CDR3 covers 20 residues. V lost 1 base, J lost 0 bases, and 6 bases stayed unmatched. Looked up from germline, CDR1 is LNHNV and CDR2 is YYDKDF (reference sequence). CDR3 region: CATSRASGLAGGSSYNEQFF. The CDR3 region has the DNA TGTGCCACCAGCAGAGCCTCGGGACTAGCGGGAGGGAGCTCCTACAATGAGCAGTTCTTC.

The V call is TRBV5-4, the J call TRBJ1-1; D may be TRBD1 (6 bases). Germline CDR1 is SGHNT and CDR2 is YYREEE (reference sequence). The CDR3 runs to 14 residues. Trimming removed 4 bases from V and 3 bases from J, with 13 bases in between. CDR3 protein: CASSPGSGDTEAFF. The CDR3 region has the DNA TGTGCCAGCAGCCCCGGCTCAGGGGACACTGAAGCTTTCTTT. Looking up the rest from reference TRBV5-4 and TRBJ1-1 gives the full variable domain: ETGVTQSPTHLIKTRGQQVTLRCSSQSGHNTVSWYQQALGQGPQFIFQYYREEENGRGNFPPRFSGLQFPNYSSELNVNALELDDSALYLCASSPGSGDTEAFFGQGTRLTVV.

V usage is TRBV7-7 and J usage is TRBJ2-2; D is perhaps TRBD1 or TRBD2 (5 bases each). The CDR3 is 14 residues long. CDR1 is SSHAT, CDR2 FNYEAQ, per germline (reference sequence). Trimming shortened V by 5 bases and J by 2 bases, and 9 bases separated the two germline ends. CDR3 nucleotides: TGTGCCAGCAGCCGGGACCGCAACACCGGGGAGCTGTTTTTT. Its translation is CASSRDRNTGELFF.

The chain has TRBV28 and TRBJ2-2; D remains unclear. CDR1 MDHEN and CDR2 SYDVKM come from the germline V gene. The CDR3 has 14 residues. V gave up 3 bases and J gave up 12 bases, with 17 bases separating them. CDR3 region: CASSFVHLKGQLFF. CDR3 nucleotide sequence: TGTGCCAGCAGTTTCGTCCACTTGAAGGGCCAGCTGTTTTTT.

The table lists this clone with a few counts. The chain has TRBV7-2 and TRBJ1-5, with D possibly matching TRBD1 (5 bases). Trimming took off 5 bases at V and 3 bases at J, with 14 bases between the two ends. Germline loops: CDR1 SGHTA, CDR2 FQGNSA. The length of the CDR3 is 15 residues. The CDR3 sequence: CASSLNQGNNQPQHF. Written as DNA, the CDR3 is TGTGCCAGCAGCCTGAACCAGGGTAACAATCAGCCCCAGCATTTT.

The V gene is TRBV6-1, the J gene TRBJ2-5; 8 bases are a match to TRBD1. The germline gives CDR1 MNHNS, CDR2 SASEGT. The V and J ends lost 1 base and 9 bases, in that order; junction bases with no gene match: 4. CDR3 length equals 13 residues. CDR3 sequence: CASSEVDRVAQYF. DNA for the CDR3: TGTGCCAGCAGTGAAGTGGACAGGGTGGCCCAGTACTTC.

This chain links TRBV19 with TRBJ2-1, with D perhaps matching TRBD1 or TRBD2 (5 bases each). The CDR3 totals 13 residues. Germline V gene lookup returns CDR1 LNHDA and CDR2 SQIVND (reference sequence). The V end was cut by 4 bases, the J end by 3 bases, with 7 bases between. The CDR3: CASSRGIYNEQFF. In DNA, the CDR3 is TGTGCCAGTAGTAGGGGGATCTACAATGAGCAGTTCTTC.

The chain uses TRBV19 and TRBJ1-2; D is perhaps TRBD1 (6 bases). The V and J ends lost 1 base and 7 bases respectively, with 22 bases between them. Germline loops: CDR1 LNHDA, CDR2 SQIVND (reference sequence). The CDR3 sequence is 17 residues long. The CDR3: CASSIGGGTSPIGGYTF. In DNA form, the CDR3 reads TGTGCCAGTAGTATAGGAGGGGGTACCTCCCCCATCGGTGGCTACACCTTC.

As concerns this clone: An end of the junction differs from the germline gene, which may be a read error. The V and J genes are TRBV11-2 and TRBJ2-7, with D uncertain. The CDR3 totals 12 residues. CDR1 is SGHAT and CDR2 is FQNNGV in the germline V gene. The CDR3 region is CASSLISHEQYF. The CDR3 DNA sequence: TGTGCCAGCAGCTTAATCTCCCACGAGCAGTACTTC.

The chain couples TRBV2 to TRBJ1-2; possible D gene TRBD1, 6 bases. The CDR3 contains 16 residues. Germline CDR1 SNHLY, CDR2 FYNNEI. V was shortened by 4 bases and J by 1 base, with 16 bases between the two germline ends. CDR3 coding DNA: TGTGCCAGCAGTGGGAGAGGGGGGGCCGGTAACTATGGCTACACCTTC. This codes for CASSGRGGAGNYGYTF.

CDR3 residues: CASSLAPRETQYF. CDR3 sequence (DNA): TGTGCCAGCAGCTTAGCGCCGCGAGAGACCCAGTACTTC. This chain uses TRBV7-6 with TRBJ2-5; D not resolved. Germline CDR1 is SGHVS and CDR2 is FNYEAQ. V lost 0 bases, J lost 4 bases, and 6 bases lay in between. The CDR3 extends over 13 amino acids. Combining the CDR3 with reference TRBV7-6 and TRBJ2-5 gives the whole variable domain GAGVSQSPRYKVTKRGQDVALRCDPISGHVSLYWYRQALGQGPEFLTYFNYEAQQDKSGLPNDRFSAERPEGSISTLTIQRTEQRDSAMYRCASSLAPRETQYFGPGTRLLVL.

V gene TRBV12-1 combines with J gene TRBJ2-1; the table's TRBD1 call for D was not verified on the DNA. TRBV12-1 has pseudogene status. The CDR3 is made up of 16 amino acids. In DNA, the CDR3 is TGTGCCAGCAGCTTTGACGGCCAAGGGGGCTACAATGAGCAGTTCTTC. This codes for CASSFDGQGGYNEQFF.

About this clone itself: At one end the junction does not follow the germline gene, possibly because of a read error. The V call is TRBV7-3, the J call TRBJ2-1, with a possible D match to TRBD2 (5 bases). Germline values: CDR1 SGHTA, CDR2 FQGTGA. The CDR3 covers 13 residues. CDR3 sequence reads: CASSSDLYKEQFF. As DNA, the CDR3 is TGTGCCAGCAGCTCGGACTTATACAAAGAGCAGTTCTTC.

The rearrangement uses TRBV21-1 and TRBJ2-1. TRBV21-1 is a known pseudogene. This CDR3 region has 14 residues. The CDR3 DNA reads TGTGCCAGCAGCAAAGCTTGTCTGTGGTCTCGGCAGTTCTTC. It yields the protein CASSKACLWSRQFF.